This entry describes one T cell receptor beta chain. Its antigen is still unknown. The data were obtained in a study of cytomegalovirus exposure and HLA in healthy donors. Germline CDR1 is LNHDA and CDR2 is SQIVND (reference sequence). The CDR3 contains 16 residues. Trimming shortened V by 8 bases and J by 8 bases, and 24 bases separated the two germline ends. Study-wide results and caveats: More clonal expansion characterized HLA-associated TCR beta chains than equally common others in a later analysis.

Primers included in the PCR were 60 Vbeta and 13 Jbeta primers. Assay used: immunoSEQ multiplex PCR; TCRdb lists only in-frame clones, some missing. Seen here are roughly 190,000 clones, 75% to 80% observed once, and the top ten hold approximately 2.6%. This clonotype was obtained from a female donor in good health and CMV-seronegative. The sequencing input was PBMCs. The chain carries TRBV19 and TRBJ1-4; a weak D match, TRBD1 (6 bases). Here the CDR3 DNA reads TGTGCCAGTCAACCCACTCCACAGGGATCACGGGAAAAACTGTTTTTT. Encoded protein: CASQPTPQGSREKLFF.